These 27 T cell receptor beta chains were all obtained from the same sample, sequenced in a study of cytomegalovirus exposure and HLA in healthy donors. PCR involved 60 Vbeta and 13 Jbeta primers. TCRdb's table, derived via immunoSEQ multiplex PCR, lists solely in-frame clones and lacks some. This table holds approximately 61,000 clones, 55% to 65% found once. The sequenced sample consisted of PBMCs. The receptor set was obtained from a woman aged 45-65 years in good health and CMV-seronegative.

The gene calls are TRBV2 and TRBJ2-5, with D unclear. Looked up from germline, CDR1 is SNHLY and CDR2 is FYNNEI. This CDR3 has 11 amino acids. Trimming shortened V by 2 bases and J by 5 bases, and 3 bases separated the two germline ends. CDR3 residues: CASSEYETQYF. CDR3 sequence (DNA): TGTGCCAGCAGTGAATATGAGACCCAGTACTTC.

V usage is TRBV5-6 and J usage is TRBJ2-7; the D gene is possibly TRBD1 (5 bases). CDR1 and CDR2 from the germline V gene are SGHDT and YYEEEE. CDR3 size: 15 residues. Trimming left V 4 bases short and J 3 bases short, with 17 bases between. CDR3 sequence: CASSPYGADDYEQYF. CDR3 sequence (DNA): TGTGCCAGCAGCCCATATGGGGCAGACGACTACGAGCAGTACTTC.

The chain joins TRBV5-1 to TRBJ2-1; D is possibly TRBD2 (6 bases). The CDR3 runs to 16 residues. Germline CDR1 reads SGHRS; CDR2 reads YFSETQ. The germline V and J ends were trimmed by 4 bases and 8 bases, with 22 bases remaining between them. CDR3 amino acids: CASSPMTSLAAHEQFF. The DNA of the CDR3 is TGCGCCAGCAGCCCCATGACTAGTCTAGCCGCCCATGAGCAGTTCTTC.

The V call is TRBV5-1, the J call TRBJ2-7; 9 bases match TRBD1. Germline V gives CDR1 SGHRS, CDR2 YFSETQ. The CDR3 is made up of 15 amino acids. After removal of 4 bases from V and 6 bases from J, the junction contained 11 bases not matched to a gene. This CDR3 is CASSATGTGRGEQYF. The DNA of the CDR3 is TGCGCCAGCAGCGCTACCGGGACAGGGAGGGGCGAGCAGTACTTC.

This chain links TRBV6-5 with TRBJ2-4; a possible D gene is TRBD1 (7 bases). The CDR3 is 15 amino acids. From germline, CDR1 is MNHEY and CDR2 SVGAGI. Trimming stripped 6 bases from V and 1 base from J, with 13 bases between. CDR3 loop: CASSSTGRAKNIQYF. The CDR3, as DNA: TGTGCCAGCAGCTCGACAGGGAGGGCCAAAAACATTCAGTACTTC.

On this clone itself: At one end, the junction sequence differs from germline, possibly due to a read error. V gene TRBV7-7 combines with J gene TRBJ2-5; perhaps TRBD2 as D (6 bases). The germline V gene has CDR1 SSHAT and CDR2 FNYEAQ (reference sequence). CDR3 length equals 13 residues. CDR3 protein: CASSLRGTETQYF. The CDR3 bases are TGTGCTAGCAGCTTACGCGGGACTGAGACCCAGTACTTC.

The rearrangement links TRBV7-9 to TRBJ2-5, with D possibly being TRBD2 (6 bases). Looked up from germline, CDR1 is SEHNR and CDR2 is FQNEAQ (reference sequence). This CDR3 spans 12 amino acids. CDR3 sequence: CSTAEGGETQYF. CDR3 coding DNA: TGTTCCACCGCGGAGGGAGGAGAGACCCAGTACTTC.

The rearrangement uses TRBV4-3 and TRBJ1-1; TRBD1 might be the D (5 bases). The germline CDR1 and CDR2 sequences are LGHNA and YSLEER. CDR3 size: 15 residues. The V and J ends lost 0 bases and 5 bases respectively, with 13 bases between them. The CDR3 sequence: CASSQDSSGGTEAFF. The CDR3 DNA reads TGCGCCAGCAGCCAAGATTCTTCGGGGGGGACTGAAGCTTTCTTT.

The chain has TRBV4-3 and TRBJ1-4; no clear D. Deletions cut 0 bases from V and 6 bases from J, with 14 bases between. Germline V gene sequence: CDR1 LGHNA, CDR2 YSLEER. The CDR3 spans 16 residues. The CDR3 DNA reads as TGCGCCAGCAGCCAAGATCGAGGAGGTTTGGATGAAAAACTGTTTTTT. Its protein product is CASSQDRGGLDEKLFF.

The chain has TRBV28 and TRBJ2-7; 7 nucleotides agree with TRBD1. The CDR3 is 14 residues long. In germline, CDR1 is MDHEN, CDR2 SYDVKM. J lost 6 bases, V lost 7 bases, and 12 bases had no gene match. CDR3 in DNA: TGTGCCAGCACGCCGGGACAGTTTGTAGCCGAGCAGTACTTC. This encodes CASTPGQFVAEQYF.

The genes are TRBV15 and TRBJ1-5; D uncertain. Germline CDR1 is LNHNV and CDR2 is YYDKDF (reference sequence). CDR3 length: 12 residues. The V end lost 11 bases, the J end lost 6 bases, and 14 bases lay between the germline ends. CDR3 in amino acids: CAAGENAQPQHF. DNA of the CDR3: TGTGCCGCCGGGGAGAACGCTCAGCCCCAGCATTTT.

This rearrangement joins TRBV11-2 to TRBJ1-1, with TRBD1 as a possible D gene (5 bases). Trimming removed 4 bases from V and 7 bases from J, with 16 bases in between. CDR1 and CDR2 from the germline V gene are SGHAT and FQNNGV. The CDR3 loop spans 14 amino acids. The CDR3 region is CASSSVQGVSEAFF. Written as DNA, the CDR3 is TGTGCCAGCAGCTCTGTGCAGGGTGTTAGTGAAGCTTTCTTT.

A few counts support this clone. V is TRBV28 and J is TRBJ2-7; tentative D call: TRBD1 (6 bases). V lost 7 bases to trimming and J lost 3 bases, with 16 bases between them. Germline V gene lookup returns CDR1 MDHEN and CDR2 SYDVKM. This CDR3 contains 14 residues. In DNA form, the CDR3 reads TGTGCCAGCAACCGTCTGAGGACAGACTACGAGCAGTACTTC. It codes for CASNRLRTDYEQYF. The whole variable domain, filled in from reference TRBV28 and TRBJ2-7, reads DVKVTQSSRYLVKRTGEKVFLECVQDMDHENMFWYRQDPGLGLRLIYFSYDVKMKEKGDIPEGYSVSREKKERFSLILESASTNQTSMYLCASNRLRTDYEQYFGPGTRLTVT.

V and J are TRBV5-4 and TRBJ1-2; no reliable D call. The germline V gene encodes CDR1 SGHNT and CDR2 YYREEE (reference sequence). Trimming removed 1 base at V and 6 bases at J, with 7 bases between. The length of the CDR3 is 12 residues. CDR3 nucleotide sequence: TGTGCCAGCAGCTTGAATTTAAATGGCTACACCTTC. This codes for CASSLNLNGYTF.

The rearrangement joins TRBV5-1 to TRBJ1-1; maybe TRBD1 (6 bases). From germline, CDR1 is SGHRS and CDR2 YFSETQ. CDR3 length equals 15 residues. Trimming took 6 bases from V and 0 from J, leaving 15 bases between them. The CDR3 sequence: CASKEQGMMNTEAFF. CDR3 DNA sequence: TGCGCCAGCAAGGAGCAGGGGATGATGAACACTGAAGCTTTCTTT. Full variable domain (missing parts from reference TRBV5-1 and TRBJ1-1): KAGVTQTPRYLIKTRGQQVTLSCSPISGHRSVSWYQQTPGQGLQFLFEYFSETQRNKGNFPGRFSGRQFSNSRSEMNVSTLELGDSALYLCASKEQGMMNTEAFFGQGTRLTVV.

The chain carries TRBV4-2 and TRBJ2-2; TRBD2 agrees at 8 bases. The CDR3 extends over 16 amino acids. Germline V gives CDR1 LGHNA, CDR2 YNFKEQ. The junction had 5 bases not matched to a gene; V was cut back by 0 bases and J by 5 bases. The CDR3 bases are TGTGCCAGCAGCCAAGAATTGCGGGAGGCGACCGGGGAGCTGTTTTTT. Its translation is CASSQELREATGELFF.

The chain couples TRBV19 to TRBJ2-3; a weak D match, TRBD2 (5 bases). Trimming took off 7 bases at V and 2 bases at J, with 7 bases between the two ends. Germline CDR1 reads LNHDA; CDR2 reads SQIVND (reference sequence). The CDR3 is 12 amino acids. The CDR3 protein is CASKEDTDTQYF. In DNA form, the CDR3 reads TGTGCCAGTAAGGAGGACACAGATACGCAGTATTTT.

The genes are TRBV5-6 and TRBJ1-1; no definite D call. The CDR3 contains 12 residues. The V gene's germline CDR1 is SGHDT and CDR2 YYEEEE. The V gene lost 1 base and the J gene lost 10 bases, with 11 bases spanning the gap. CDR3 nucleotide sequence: TGTGCCAGCAGCTTGCAAGGAGTGGGAGCTTTCTTT. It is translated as CASSLQGVGAFF.

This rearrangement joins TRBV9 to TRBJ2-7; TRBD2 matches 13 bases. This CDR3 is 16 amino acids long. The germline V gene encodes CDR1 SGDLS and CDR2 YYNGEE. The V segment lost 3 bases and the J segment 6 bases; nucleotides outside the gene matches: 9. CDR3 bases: TGTGCCAGCAGCGCTCACCCCGGGACTAGCGGGACCGAGCAGTACTTC. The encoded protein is CASSAHPGTSGTEQYF.

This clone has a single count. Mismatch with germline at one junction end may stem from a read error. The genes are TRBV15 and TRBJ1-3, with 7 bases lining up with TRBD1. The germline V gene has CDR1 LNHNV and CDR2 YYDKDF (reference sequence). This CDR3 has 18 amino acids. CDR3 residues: CATSSTTGTARSGNAIYF. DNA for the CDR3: TGTGCCACCAGCAGTACCACCGGGACAGCGCGCTCTGGAAACGCCATATATTTT.

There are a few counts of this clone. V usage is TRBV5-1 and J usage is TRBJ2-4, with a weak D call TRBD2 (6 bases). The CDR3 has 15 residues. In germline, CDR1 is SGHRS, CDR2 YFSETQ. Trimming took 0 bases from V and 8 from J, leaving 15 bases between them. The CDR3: CASSLAAGTVDIQYF. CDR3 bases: TGCGCCAGCAGCTTGGCCGCGGGGACCGTAGACATTCAGTACTTC. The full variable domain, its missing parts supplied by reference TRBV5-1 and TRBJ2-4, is KAGVTQTPRYLIKTRGQQVTLSCSPISGHRSVSWYQQTPGQGLQFLFEYFSETQRNKGNFPGRFSGRQFSNSRSEMNVSTLELGDSALYLCASSLAAGTVDIQYFGAGTRLSVL.

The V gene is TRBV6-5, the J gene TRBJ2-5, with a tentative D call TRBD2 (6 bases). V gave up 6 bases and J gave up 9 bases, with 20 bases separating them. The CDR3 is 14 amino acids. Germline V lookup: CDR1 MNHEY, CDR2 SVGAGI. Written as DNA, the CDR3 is TGTGCCAGCAGCCTAGGGCGGGACCTCTCGGCCCAGTACTTC. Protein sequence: CASSLGRDLSAQYF.

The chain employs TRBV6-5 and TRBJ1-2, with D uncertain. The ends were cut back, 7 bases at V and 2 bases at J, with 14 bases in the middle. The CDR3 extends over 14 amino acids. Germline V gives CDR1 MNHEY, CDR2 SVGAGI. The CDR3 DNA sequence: TGTGCCAGCACCACTCCCCGATCCAACTATGGCTACACCTTC. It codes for CASTTPRSNYGYTF.

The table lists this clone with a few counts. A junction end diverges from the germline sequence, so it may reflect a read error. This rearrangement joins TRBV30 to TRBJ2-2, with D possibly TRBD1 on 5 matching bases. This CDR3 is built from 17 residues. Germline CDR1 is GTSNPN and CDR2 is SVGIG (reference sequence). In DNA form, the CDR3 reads TGTGTCTGGAGTGTACGTTCCTGGGGCACGAGCACCGGGGAGCTGTTTTTT. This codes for CVWSVRSWGTSTGELFF.

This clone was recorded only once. The CDR3 bases are TGTGCCAGCAGTTTTCTAGCGGGACGTAATGAGCAGTTCTTC. It is translated as CASSFLAGRNEQFF. V is TRBV27 and J is TRBJ2-1, with 9 bases matching TRBD2. The V and J ends lost 3 bases and 7 bases, in that order; junction bases with no gene match: 4. Germline V gene sequence: CDR1 MNHEY, CDR2 SMNVEV (reference sequence). This CDR3 spans 14 amino acids.

The CDR3 DNA is TGCGCCAGCAGCCCGAGTGGGGCGGAGAGGACCGGGGAGCTGTTTTTT. The encoded protein is CASSPSGAERTGELFF. The chain combines TRBV4-3 with TRBJ2-2; possibly TRBD1 for D (5 bases). V gave up 4 bases and J gave up 5 bases, with 17 bases separating them. In germline, CDR1 is LGHNA, CDR2 YSLEER. The length of the CDR3 is 16 residues.

CDR3: CASSTSPRVNQPQHF. The CDR3 nucleotides read TGTGCCAGCAGCACCTCCCCCAGGGTCAATCAGCCCCAGCATTTT. This chain links TRBV9 with TRBJ1-5, with D perhaps TRBD1 (5 bases). V shed 4 bases and J shed 3 bases, with 14 bases lying between them. Germline V gives CDR1 SGDLS, CDR2 YYNGEE. The CDR3 runs to 15 residues.